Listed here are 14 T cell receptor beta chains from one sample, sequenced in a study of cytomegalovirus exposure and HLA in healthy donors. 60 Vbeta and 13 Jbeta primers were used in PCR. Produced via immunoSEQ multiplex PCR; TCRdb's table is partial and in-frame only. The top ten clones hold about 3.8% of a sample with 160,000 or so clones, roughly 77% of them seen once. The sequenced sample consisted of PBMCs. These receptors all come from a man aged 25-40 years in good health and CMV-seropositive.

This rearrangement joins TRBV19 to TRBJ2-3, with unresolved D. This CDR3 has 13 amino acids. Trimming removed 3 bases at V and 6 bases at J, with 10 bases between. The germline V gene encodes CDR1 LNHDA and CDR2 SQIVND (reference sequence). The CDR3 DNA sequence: TGTGCCAGTAGTATTAACCACTACGATACGCAGTATTTT. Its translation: CASSINHYDTQYF.

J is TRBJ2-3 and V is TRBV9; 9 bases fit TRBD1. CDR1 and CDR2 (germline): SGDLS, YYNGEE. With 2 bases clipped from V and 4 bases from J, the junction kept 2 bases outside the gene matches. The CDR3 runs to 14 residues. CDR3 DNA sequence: TGTGCCAGCAGCGTCGGACAGGGGTCAGATACGCAGTATTTT. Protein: CASSVGQGSDTQYF.

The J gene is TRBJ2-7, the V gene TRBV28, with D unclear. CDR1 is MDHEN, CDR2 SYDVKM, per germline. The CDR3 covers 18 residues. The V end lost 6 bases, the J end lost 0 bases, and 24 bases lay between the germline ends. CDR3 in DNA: TGTGCCAGCAGGACGGCCACAGAAACGGAAACGAGCTCCTACGAGCAGTACTTC. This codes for CASRTATETETSSYEQYF.

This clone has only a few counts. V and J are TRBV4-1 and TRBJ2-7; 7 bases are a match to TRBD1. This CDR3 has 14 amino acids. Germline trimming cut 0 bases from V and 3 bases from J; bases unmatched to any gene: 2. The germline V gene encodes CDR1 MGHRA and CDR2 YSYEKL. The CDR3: CASSQETGFYEQYF. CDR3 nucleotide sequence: TGCGCCAGCAGCCAAGAGACAGGGTTCTACGAGCAGTACTTC.

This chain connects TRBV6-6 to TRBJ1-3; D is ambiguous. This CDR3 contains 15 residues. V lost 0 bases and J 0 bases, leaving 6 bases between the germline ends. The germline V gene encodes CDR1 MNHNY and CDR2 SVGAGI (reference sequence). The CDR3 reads CASSYSFSSGNTIYF. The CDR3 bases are TGTGCCAGCAGTTACTCGTTCAGCTCTGGAAACACCATATATTTT.

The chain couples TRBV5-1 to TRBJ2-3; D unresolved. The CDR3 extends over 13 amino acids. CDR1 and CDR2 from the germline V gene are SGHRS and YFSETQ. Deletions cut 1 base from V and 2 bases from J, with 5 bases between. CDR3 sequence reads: CASSLLPTDTQYF. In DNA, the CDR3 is TGCGCCAGCAGCTTGCTCCCCACAGATACGCAGTATTTT.

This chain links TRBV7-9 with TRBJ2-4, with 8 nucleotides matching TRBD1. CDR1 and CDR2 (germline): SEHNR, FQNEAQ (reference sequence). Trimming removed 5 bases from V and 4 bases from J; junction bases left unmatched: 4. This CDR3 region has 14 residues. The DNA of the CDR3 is TGTGCCAGCAGCGGATGGACAGGGAAAAACATTCAGTACTTC. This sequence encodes CASSGWTGKNIQYF.

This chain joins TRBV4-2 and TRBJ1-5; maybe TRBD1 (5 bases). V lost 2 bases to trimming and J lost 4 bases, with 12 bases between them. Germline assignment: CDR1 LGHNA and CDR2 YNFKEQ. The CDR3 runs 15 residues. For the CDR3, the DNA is TGTGCCAGCAGCCAACTTACAGGTTTGAATCAGCCCCAGCATTTT. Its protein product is CASSQLTGLNQPQHF.

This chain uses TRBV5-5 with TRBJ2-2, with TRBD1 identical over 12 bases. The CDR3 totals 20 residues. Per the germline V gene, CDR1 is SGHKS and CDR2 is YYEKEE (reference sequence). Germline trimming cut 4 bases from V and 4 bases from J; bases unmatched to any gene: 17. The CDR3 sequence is CASSLRGPPGQGAGTGELFF. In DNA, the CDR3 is TGTGCCAGCAGCCTGCGCGGACCTCCGGGACAGGGGGCTGGCACCGGGGAGCTGTTTTTT. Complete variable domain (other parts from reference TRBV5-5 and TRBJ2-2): DAGVTQSPTHLIKTRGQQVTLRCSPISGHKSVSWYQQVLGQGPQFIFQYYEKEERGRGNFPDRFSARQFPNYSSELNVNALLLGDSALYLCASSLRGPPGQGAGTGELFFGEGSRLTVL.

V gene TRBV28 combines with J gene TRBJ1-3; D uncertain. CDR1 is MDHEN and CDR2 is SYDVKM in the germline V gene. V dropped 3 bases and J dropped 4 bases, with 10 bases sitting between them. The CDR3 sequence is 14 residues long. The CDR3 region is CASSFGLRGNTIYF. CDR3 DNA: TGTGCCAGCAGTTTCGGACTCCGGGGAAACACCATATATTTT.

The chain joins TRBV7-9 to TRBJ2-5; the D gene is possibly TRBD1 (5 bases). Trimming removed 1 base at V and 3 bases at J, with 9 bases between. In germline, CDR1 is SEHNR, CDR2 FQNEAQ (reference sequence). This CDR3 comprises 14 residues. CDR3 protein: CASSLGPREETQYF. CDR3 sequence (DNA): TGTGCCAGCAGCTTAGGCCCCAGGGAAGAGACCCAGTACTTC. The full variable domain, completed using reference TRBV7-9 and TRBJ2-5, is DTGVSQNPRHKITKRGQNVTFRCDPISEHNRLYWYRQTLGQGPEFLTYFQNEAQLEKSRLLSDRFSAERPKGSFSTLEIQRTEQGDSAMYLCASSLGPREETQYFGPGTRLLVL.

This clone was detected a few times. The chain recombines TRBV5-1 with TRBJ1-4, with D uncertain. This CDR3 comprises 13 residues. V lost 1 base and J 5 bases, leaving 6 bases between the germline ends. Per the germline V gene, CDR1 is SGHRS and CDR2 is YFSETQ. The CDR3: CASSLHQNEKLFF. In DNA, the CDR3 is TGCGCCAGCAGCTTGCACCAGAATGAAAAACTGTTTTTT.

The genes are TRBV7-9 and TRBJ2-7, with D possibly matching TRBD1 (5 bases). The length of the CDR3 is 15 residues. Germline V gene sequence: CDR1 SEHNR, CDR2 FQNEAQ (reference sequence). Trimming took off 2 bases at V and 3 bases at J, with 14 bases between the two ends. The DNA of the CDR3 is TGTGCCAGCAGCTTAATCCAGGGCTCCTACTACGAGCAGTACTTC. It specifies CASSLIQGSYYEQYF. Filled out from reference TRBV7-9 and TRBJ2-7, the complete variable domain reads DTGVSQNPRHKITKRGQNVTFRCDPISEHNRLYWYRQTLGQGPEFLTYFQNEAQLEKSRLLSDRFSAERPKGSFSTLEIQRTEQGDSAMYLCASSLIQGSYYEQYFGPGTRLTVT.

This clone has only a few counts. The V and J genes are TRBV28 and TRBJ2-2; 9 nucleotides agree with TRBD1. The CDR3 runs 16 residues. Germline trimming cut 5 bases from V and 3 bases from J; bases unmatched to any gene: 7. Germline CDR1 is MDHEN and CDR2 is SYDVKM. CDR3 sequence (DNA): TGTGCCAGCAGTACCCCGGGACAGGGCTACACCGGGGAGCTGTTTTTT. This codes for CASSTPGQGYTGELFF. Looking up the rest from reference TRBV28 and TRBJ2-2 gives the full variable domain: DVKVTQSSRYLVKRTGEKVFLECVQDMDHENMFWYRQDPGLGLRLIYFSYDVKMKEKGDIPEGYSVSREKKERFSLILESASTNQTSMYLCASSTPGQGYTGELFFGEGSRLTVL.